These 14 T cell receptor beta chains came from one sample sequenced in a study of cytomegalovirus exposure and HLA in healthy donors. With 60 Vbeta and 13 Jbeta primers, the PCR was carried out. The method was immunoSEQ multiplex PCR; TCRdb's version includes in-frame clones alone and lacks a portion of them. The sample includes 95,000 to 100,000 clones, more than 80% of them seen just once. The specimen sequenced was PBMCs. These receptors came from a man aged 25 to 45 in good health and CMV-seronegative.

The V call is TRBV6-5, the J call TRBJ2-7, with 7 bases identical to TRBD2. CDR1 and CDR2 (germline): MNHEY, SVGAGI. Trimming at V came to 5 bases and at J to 0 bases, leaving 1 base not matched to a gene. The CDR3 is 13 amino acids. CDR3 coding DNA: TGTGCCAGCAGTCGGACTAGCTCCTACGAGCAGTACTTC. Its protein product is CASSRTSSYEQYF.

The chain has TRBV13 and TRBJ2-1; TRBD1 agrees at 10 bases. The germline V gene encodes CDR1 PRHDT and CDR2 FYEKMQ (reference sequence). V lost 3 bases to trimming and J lost 5 bases; unmatched junction nucleotides: 13. The CDR3 runs to 18 residues. For the CDR3, the DNA is TGTGCCAGCAGCTTGGACAGGGGGACGGGGGAGGCCAACAATGAGCAGTTCTTC. Translation gives CASSLDRGTGEANNEQFF.

This chain connects TRBV5-6 to TRBJ2-2, with D possibly matching TRBD2 (6 bases). Looked up from germline, CDR1 is SGHDT and CDR2 is YYEEEE. Trimming left V 4 bases short and J 1 base short, with 11 bases between. There are 15 residues in the CDR3. The CDR3 DNA is TGTGCCAGCAGCCGGGGACTGAAGAACACCGGGGAGCTGTTTTTT. Translating gives CASSRGLKNTGELFF.

Judged by abundance, this clone is medium-sized (0.01 to 0.1%). This chain uses TRBV4-2 with TRBJ2-6; perhaps TRBD2 as D (5 bases). The CDR3 contains 16 residues. Trimming stripped 1 base from V and 4 bases from J, with 11 bases between. Germline V CDR1 and CDR2: LGHNA, YNFKEQ. The CDR3 protein is CASSQGELGGANVLTF. For the CDR3, the DNA is TGTGCCAGCAGCCAAGGGGAGTTGGGAGGGGCCAACGTCCTGACTTTC.

This chain connects TRBV7-6 to TRBJ2-3; a possible D gene is TRBD2 (7 bases). With 5 bases removed from V and 2 bases from J, the gap between germline ends came to 14 bases. The V gene's germline CDR1 is SGHVS and CDR2 FNYEAQ. The CDR3 length is 15 residues. CDR3 loop: CASSPRGGITDTQYF. The CDR3 nucleotides read TGTGCCAGCAGCCCCCGCGGGGGCATCACAGATACGCAGTATTTT.

Details on this clone: Other DNA variants within this sample encode the same CDR3. This chain uses TRBV18 with TRBJ2-7; 7 bases line up with TRBD2. The CDR3 extends over 14 amino acids. Germline V gene data show CDR1 as KGHSH and CDR2 as LQKENI. V dropped 3 bases and J dropped 0; count of bases not matched to a gene: 2. The CDR3 DNA follows: TGTGCCAGCTCACCCGGGACTACCTCCTACGAGCAGTACTTC. This sequence encodes CASSPGTTSYEQYF. Filled out from reference TRBV18 and TRBJ2-7, the complete variable domain reads NAGVMQNPRHLVRRRGQEARLRCSPMKGHSHVYWYRQLPEEGLKFMVYLQKENIIDESGMPKERFSAEFPKEGPSILRIQQVVRGDSAAYFCASSPGTTSYEQYFGPGTRLTVT.

The J gene is TRBJ2-2, the V gene TRBV9, with 11 bases that match TRBD1. Germline CDR1 is SGDLS and CDR2 is YYNGEE. The CDR3 spans 16 residues. V gave up 4 bases and J gave up 0 bases; unmatched junction bases: 2. Written as DNA, the CDR3 is TGTGCCAGCAGCCTGGGACAGGGGGCGAACACCGGGGAGCTGTTTTTT. Amino acid sequence: CASSLGQGANTGELFF.

The chain recombines TRBV16 with TRBJ1-4; 7 bases match TRBD1. With 0 bases clipped from V and 7 bases from J, the junction kept 2 bases outside the gene matches. The CDR3 runs 14 residues. CDR1 and CDR2 from the germline V gene are KGHSY and FQNENV. CDR3 sequence reads: CASSQSPGGEKLFF. CDR3 sequence (DNA): TGTGCCAGCAGCCAATCGCCAGGGGGTGAAAAACTGTTTTTT.

The chain links TRBV5-4 to TRBJ1-6; TRBD1 agrees at 10 bases. J gave up 7 bases and V 4 bases, and 5 bases lay outside the gene matches. This CDR3 has 15 amino acids. From germline, CDR1 is SGHNT and CDR2 YYREEE (reference sequence). Written as DNA, the CDR3 is TGTGCCAGCAGCCCGGGACAGGGGTTCAATTCACCCCTCCACTTT. Translation: CASSPGQGFNSPLHF.

The chain couples TRBV7-2 to TRBJ1-2; possible D gene TRBD1, 5 bases. The V gene's germline CDR1 is SGHTA and CDR2 FQGNSA. The CDR3 runs to 14 residues. Between the trimmed V and J ends, which lost 3 bases and 4 bases, there was a span of 12 bases. CDR3 coding DNA: TGTGCCAGCAGCTTGGACACCTTCCCCTATGGCTACACCTTC. Encoded protein: CASSLDTFPYGYTF.

This clone was picked up one time. The gene calls are TRBV30 and TRBJ2-7, with TRBD2 identical over 8 bases. Germline values: CDR1 GTSNPN, CDR2 SVGIG (reference sequence). CDR3 size: 15 residues. The trim removed 1 base at V and 2 bases at J, leaving 7 bases unmatched. The CDR3 spells CAWSAGSGMTYEQYF. For the CDR3, the DNA is TGTGCCTGGAGTGCAGGTAGCGGGATGACCTACGAGCAGTACTTC. Full variable domain (rest looked up from reference TRBV30 and TRBJ2-7): SQTIHQWPATLVQPVGSPLSLECTVEGTSNPNLYWYRQAAGRGLQLLFYSVGIGQISSEVPQNLSASRPQDRQFILSSKKLLLSDSGFYLCAWSAGSGMTYEQYFGPGTRLTVT.

The rearrangement joins TRBV5-1 to TRBJ2-4; D is undetermined. CDR1 is SGHRS, CDR2 YFSETQ, per germline. The ends were cut back, 4 bases at V and 4 bases at J, with 12 bases in the middle. This CDR3 has 14 residues. DNA of the CDR3: TGCGCCAGCAGCGCTCAGGATCCAAAAAACATTCAGTACTTC. Its translation: CASSAQDPKNIQYF.

The V gene is TRBV7-8, the J gene TRBJ2-3; 8 nucleotides match TRBD2. V gave up 6 bases and J gave up 4 bases; unmatched junction bases: 6. Germline CDR1 reads SGHVS; CDR2 reads FQNEAQ. The CDR3 totals 14 residues. CDR3 nucleotide sequence: TGTGCCAGCAGTCCCGGGACTAGGGCAGATACGCAGTATTTT. Its translation is CASSPGTRADTQYF.

The V and J genes are TRBV6-1 and TRBJ2-7, with D hard to call. V lost 3 bases to trimming and J lost 2 bases, with 5 bases between them. The CDR3 contains 12 residues. The germline V gene encodes CDR1 MNHNS and CDR2 SASEGT. CDR3 amino acids: CASSESAYEQYF. In DNA, the CDR3 is TGTGCCAGCAGTGAGTCTGCCTACGAGCAGTACTTC.